This TCR beta chain was recovered during a study of blood T cell repertoires in COVID-19. On the study more broadly: Italy, Spain and the United States were the sources of the convalescent and acute COVID-19 samples. The analysed material was cDNA or gDNA that came from T cells, B-cell-depleted T cells, or PBMCs.

CDR3 size: 14 residues. Deletions cut 0 bases from V and 1 base from J, with 7 bases between. Germline lookup yields CDR1 LGHDT and CDR2 YNNKEL (reference sequence). TCRdb keeps only in-frame clones here, not all; method: immunoSEQ multiplex PCR. The top ten hold over 8.5% of the sample, which has 140,000 to 150,000 clones, around three quarters seen once. Sequenced: peripheral blood. The gene calls are TRBV3-1 (or the pseudogene TRBV3-2) and TRBJ2-7; the D is unclear. The receptor's source is a man in his fifties with active or convalescent COVID-19. CDR3 DNA: TGTGCCAGCAGCCAAGACAGGTTTTCCTACGAGCAGTACTTC. Encoded protein: CASSQDRFSYEQYF.